The rows below give T cell receptor beta chains drawn from one sample of a study of cytomegalovirus exposure and HLA in healthy donors. Some clones are missing from TCRdb's copy, which holds only in-frame ones; the method was immunoSEQ multiplex PCR. The data contain fewer than 200,000 clones, around 77% of them seen just once; the ten biggest clones take up approximately 2.5%. Sequencing input: PBMCs. The receptors derive from a man in his sixties in good health and CMV-seronegative. CDR3s include the opening cysteine and the closing phenylalanine or tryptophan. A D gene is named only where the DNA matches it firmly. Size values are once, few and many counts, or a class for expanded clones, and some rows have none.

V: TRBV7-2
J: TRBJ1-1
length: 15
D: TRBD1
size: -
CDR3: CASSLRQGVDTEAFF
DNA: TGTGCCAGCAGCCTCCGTCAGGGGGTGGACACTGAAGCTTTCTTT

V: TRBV6-1
J: TRBJ2-3
length: 16
D: -
size: -
CDR3: CASSELGGASTDTQYF
DNA: TGTGCCAGCAGTGAACTTGGCGGGGCGAGCACAGATACGCAGTATTTT

V: TRBV5-4
J: TRBJ2-5
length: 14
D: TRBD1
size: -
CDR3: CASSLSGQGGTQYF
DNA: TGTGCCAGCAGCTTGTCGGGACAGGGGGGGACCCAGTACTTC

V: TRBV6-5
J: TRBJ2-7
length: 14
D: -
size: -
CDR3: CASSATGTIYEQYF
DNA: TGTGCCAGCAGTGCGACCGGGACAATCTACGAGCAGTACTTC

V: TRBV7-9
J: TRBJ1-2
length: 14
D: -
size: -
CDR3: CASSLGGLNYGYTF
DNA: TGTGCCAGCAGCTTGGGGGGACTAAACTATGGCTACACCTTC

V: TRBV7-9
J: TRBJ2-7
length: 13
D: -
size: -
CDR3: CASSLASSYEQYF
DNA: TGTGCCAGCAGCTTGGCCAGCTCCTACGAGCAGTACTTC

V: TRBV5-6
J: TRBJ1-2
length: 17
D: TRBD1
size: -
CDR3: CASSLTGTGETNYGYTF
DNA: TGTGCCAGCAGCCTCACCGGGACAGGAGAAACTAACTATGGCTACACCTTC

V: TRBV5-5
J: TRBJ1-2
length: 12
D: -
size: -
CDR3: CASSLDSYGYTF
DNA: TGTGCCAGCAGCTTGGACAGCTATGGCTACACCTTC

V: TRBV19
J: TRBJ1-5
length: 16
D: TRBD1
size: once
CDR3: CASSIGGTGLNQPQHF
DNA: TGTGCCAGTAGTATAGGGGGGACAGGGCTCAATCAGCCCCAGCATTTT

V: TRBV7-6
J: TRBJ2-2
length: 18
D: TRBD1
size: -
CDR3: CASSLFSTLQGASGELFF
DNA: TGTGCCAGCAGCTTATTTTCAACACTCCAGGGGGCCAGCGGGGAGCTGTTTTTT

V: TRBV7-6
J: TRBJ2-1
length: 15
D: TRBD2
size: -
CDR3: CASSFSGGPVDEQFF
DNA: TGTGCCAGCAGCTTTTCGGGAGGGCCTGTGGATGAGCAGTTCTTC

V: TRBV28
J: TRBJ1-1
length: 14
D: -
size: once
CDR3: CASSFGGLNTEAFF
DNA: TGTGCCAGCAGTTTCGGGGGGTTGAACACTGAAGCTTTCTTT

V: TRBV5-1
J: TRBJ2-2
length: 16
D: TRBD1
size: -
CDR3: CASSGGTGGSSGELFF
DNA: TGCGCCAGCAGCGGTGGGACAGGGGGTTCGTCAGGGGAGCTGTTTTTT

V: TRBV6-5
J: TRBJ1-2
length: 14
D: TRBD1
size: -
CDR3: CASSPPRQGGGYTF
DNA: TGTGCCAGCAGTCCCCCAAGACAGGGAGGCGGCTACACCTTC

V: TRBV6-5
J: TRBJ2-7
length: 11
D: -
size: -
CDR3: CASSRSGEQYF
DNA: TGTGCCAGCAGTCGCTCCGGCGAGCAGTACTTC

V: TRBV2
J: TRBJ1-1
length: 13
D: TRBD1
size: few
CDR3: CASMGQMNTEAFF
DNA: TGTGCCAGCATGGGACAGATGAACACTGAAGCTTTCTTT

V: TRBV4-1
J: TRBJ2-2
length: 17
D: -
size: -
CDR3: CASSRDGTFANTGELFF
DNA: TGCGCCAGCAGCCGCGACGGGACATTTGCGAACACCGGGGAGCTGTTTTTT

V: TRBV29-1
J: TRBJ2-1
length: 13
D: TRBD1
size: -
CDR3: CSVERTGGNEQFF
DNA: TGCAGCGTTGAACGGACAGGGGGGAATGAGCAGTTCTTC

V: TRBV10-3
J: TRBJ2-1
length: 18
D: TRBD2
size: -
CDR3: CAISEKLNLAGGYNEQFF
DNA: TGTGCCATCAGTGAGAAACTAAATCTAGCGGGGGGCTACAATGAGCAGTTCTTC

V: TRBV5-4
J: TRBJ2-2
length: 12
D: -
size: -
CDR3: CASRAGAGELFF
DNA: TGTGCCAGCAGAGCAGGGGCCGGGGAGCTGTTTTTT

V: TRBV28
J: TRBJ1-5
length: 14
D: TRBD1
size: -
CDR3: CASSLSGGTQPQHF
DNA: TGTGCCAGCAGTTTATCAGGGGGAACTCAGCCCCAGCATTTT

V: TRBV19
J: TRBJ1-1
length: 15
D: -
size: -
CDR3: CASSINRGGRTEAFF
DNA: TGTGCCAGTAGTATAAATAGGGGGGGAAGAACTGAAGCTTTCTTT

V: TRBV5-1
J: TRBJ1-2
length: 15
D: -
size: -
CDR3: CASRSGGGTNYGYTF
DNA: TGCGCCAGCAGGTCTGGTGGGGGCACTAACTATGGCTACACCTTC

V: TRBV13
J: TRBJ2-7
length: 14
D: TRBD2
size: -
CDR3: CASSLGREGYEQYF
DNA: TGTGCCAGCAGCTTAGGCCGGGAGGGGTACGAGCAGTACTTC

V: TRBV25-1
J: TRBJ1-5
length: 14
D: -
size: -
CDR3: CASSEGGTNQPQHF
DNA: TGTGCCAGCAGTGAAGGGGGGACGAATCAGCCCCAGCATTTT